The clone carrying this T cell receptor beta chain was detected ten times or more. Its matching antigen is unknown. The CDR3 is made up of 17 amino acids. Trimming took 4 bases from V and 6 from J; bases not matched to a gene: 16. Germline values: CDR1 SGDLS, CDR2 YYNGEE. This sample was taken from a study of T cells in Graves' hyperthyroidism and ophthalmopathy. Study-wide findings and caveats: Blood also carried most thyroid clonotypes expanded above 0.001.

A Clinical Activity Score of at least 3, a NOSPECS grade of at least 4 and a duration under 3 months were recorded in the ophthalmopathy patients. There were TCR beta CDR3 regions amplified from RNA transcripts. Using the HTBI primer set, a first-round RT-PCR was run on the TCR CDR3. TCRdb re-derived calls from the multiplex PCR reads in MiXCR, one entry per CDR3 protein. This sample yields 220,000 or so distinct CDR3 sequences, of which approximately 16% are seen a single time; around 26% belongs to the top ten. The receptor was isolated from a woman aged 18-29 years with Graves' ophthalmopathy. The chain has TRBV9 and TRBJ2-1; TRBD2 agrees at 7 bases. The sequencing input was blood. Written as DNA, the CDR3 is TGTGCCAGCAGCCCTCAAGGGAGGGCTAGCTCACGCAATGAGCAGTTCTTC. Residues: CASSPQGRASSRNEQFF.